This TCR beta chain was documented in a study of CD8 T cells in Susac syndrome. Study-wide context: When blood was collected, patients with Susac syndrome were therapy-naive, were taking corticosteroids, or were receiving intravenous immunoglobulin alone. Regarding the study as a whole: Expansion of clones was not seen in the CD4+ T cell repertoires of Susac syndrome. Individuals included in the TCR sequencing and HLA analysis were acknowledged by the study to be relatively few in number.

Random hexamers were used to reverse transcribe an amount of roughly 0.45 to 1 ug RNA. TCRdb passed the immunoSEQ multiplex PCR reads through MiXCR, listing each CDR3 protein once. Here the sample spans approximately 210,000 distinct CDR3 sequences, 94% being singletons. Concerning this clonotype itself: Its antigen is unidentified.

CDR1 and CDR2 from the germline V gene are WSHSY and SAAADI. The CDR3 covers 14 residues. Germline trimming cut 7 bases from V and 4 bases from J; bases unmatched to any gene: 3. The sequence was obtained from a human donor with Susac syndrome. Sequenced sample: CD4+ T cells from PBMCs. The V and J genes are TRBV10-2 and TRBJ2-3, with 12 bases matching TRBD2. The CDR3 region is CASKLAGGPDTQYF. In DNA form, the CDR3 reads TGCGCCAGCAAACTAGCGGGGGGCCCAGATACGCAGTATTTT.